In this sample, the clone carrying this TCR beta chain turned up a few times. As yet, its antigen is unknown. The sample comes from a study of cytomegalovirus exposure and HLA in healthy donors. Though nominally healthy at sampling, donors likely had unrecorded immune exposures. V was trimmed by 2 bases and J by 4 bases, leaving 6 bases between them. CDR3 length equals 14 residues. Per the germline V gene, CDR1 is SEHNR and CDR2 is FQNEAQ (reference sequence). The PCR had 60 Vbeta and 13 Jbeta primers. Clones were read by immunoSEQ multiplex PCR, and TCRdb kept only the in-frame ones, dropping some. The sample carries around 180,000 clones, 65% to 75% recorded once. Study-wide findings and caveats: Most TCR sequences were uncommon, yet certain public TCRs appeared in many donors. About 87% or about 30% of the time was how often most TCR beta V segments were productive, according to an earlier analysis.

The TCR sequence derives from a girl aged 5-17 years in good health and CMV-seronegative. Material: PBMCs. The rearrangement links TRBV7-9 to TRBJ2-6; D gene uncertain. In DNA form, the CDR3 reads TGTGCCAGCAGCTTATTCGTGGGGGCCAACGTCCTGACTTTC. Residues: CASSLFVGANVLTF.